This TCR beta chain derives from a study of blood T cell repertoires in COVID-19. Study in general: Whether acute or convalescent, the COVID-19 samples came from the United States, Italy and Spain. Nucleic acid was either cDNA or gDNA, and it came from T cells, B-cell-depleted T cells, or PBMCs.

Under the authors' procedure: Amplification from reference gene primers served as the basis for estimated nucleated cell counts. The table came from immunoSEQ multiplex PCR; TCRdb's copy has only in-frame clones and leaves some out. Clone size and V and J calls were adopted from that table, with D and trimming inferred from the DNA. This table has about 240,000 clones, roughly four fifths appearing once. Trimming removed 1 base at V and 5 bases at J, with 17 bases between. This CDR3 has 16 amino acids. The germline V gene has CDR1 KGHSH and CDR2 LQKENI. The sequenced sample was peripheral blood. The chain links TRBV18 to TRBJ2-5, with D possibly being TRBD1 (9 bases). This TCR came from a man aged 25-45 years who had recovered from COVID-19. CDR3 loop: CASSPLVSGTGETQYF. In nucleotides, the CDR3 is TGTGCCAGCTCACCACTTGTTAGCGGGACAGGGGAGACCCAGTACTTC.